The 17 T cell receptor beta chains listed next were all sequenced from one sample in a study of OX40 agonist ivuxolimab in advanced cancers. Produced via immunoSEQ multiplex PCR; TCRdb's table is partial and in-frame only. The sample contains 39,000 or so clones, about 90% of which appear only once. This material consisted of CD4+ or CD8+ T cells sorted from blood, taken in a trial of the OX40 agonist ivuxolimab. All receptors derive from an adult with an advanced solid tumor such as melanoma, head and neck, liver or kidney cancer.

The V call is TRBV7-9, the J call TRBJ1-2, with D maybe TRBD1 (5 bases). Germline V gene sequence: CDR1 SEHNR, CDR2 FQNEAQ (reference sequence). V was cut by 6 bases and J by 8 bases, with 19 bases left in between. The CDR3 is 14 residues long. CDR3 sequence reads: CASRAGTTFWGYTF. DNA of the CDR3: TGTGCCAGCAGGGCCGGGACGACATTTTGGGGCTACACCTTC.

The CDR3 DNA sequence: TGTGCCAGCAGCTTAGGGACTAGACCCTACGAGCAGTACTTC. It translates to CASSLGTRPYEQYF. The genes are TRBV7-2 and TRBJ2-7, with 7 nucleotides matching TRBD2. This CDR3 is 14 amino acids long. CDR1 is SGHTA, CDR2 FQGNSA, per germline. V was pared by 1 base and J by 2 bases, with 2 bases of the junction left unmatched.

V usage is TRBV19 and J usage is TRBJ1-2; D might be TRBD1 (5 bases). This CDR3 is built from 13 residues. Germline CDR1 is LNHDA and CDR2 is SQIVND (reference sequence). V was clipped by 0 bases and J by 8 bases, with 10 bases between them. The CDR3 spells CASSIEGGTGYTF. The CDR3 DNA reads TGTGCCAGTAGTATAGAGGGGGGGACCGGCTACACCTTC.

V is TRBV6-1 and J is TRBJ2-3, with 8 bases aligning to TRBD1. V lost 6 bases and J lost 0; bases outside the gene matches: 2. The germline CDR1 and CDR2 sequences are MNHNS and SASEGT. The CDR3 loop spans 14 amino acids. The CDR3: CASSRDRSTDTQYF. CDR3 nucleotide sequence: TGTGCCAGCAGCCGGGACAGGAGCACAGATACGCAGTATTTT.

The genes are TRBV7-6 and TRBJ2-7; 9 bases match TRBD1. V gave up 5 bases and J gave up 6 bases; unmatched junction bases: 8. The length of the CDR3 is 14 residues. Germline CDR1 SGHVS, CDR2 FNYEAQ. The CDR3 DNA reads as TGTGCCAGCAGCGGGCGGGACAGGGTTTCCGAGCAGTACTTC. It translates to CASSGRDRVSEQYF.

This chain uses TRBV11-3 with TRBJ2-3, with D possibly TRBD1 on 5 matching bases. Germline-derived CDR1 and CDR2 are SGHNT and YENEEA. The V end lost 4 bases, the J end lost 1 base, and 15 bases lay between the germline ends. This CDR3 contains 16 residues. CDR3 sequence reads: CASSSRGLSGTDTQYF. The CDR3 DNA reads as TGTGCCAGCAGCTCAAGGGGCTTAAGTGGCACAGATACGCAGTATTTT.

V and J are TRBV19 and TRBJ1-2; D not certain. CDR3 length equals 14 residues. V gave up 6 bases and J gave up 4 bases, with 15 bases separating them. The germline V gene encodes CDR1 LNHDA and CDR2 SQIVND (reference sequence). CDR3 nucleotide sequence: TGTGCCAGTAGCCCACCCCCAGCTTTCTATGGCTACACCTTC. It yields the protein CASSPPPAFYGYTF.

Here the CDR3 DNA reads TGTGCCAGCAGCTTCGGCAGATATGGCTACACCTTC. This sequence encodes CASSFGRYGYTF. The chain combines TRBV7-2 with TRBJ1-2; D uncertain. The germline V gene encodes CDR1 SGHTA and CDR2 FQGNSA. This CDR3 contains 12 residues. Trimming took 3 bases from V and 5 from J, leaving 7 bases between them.

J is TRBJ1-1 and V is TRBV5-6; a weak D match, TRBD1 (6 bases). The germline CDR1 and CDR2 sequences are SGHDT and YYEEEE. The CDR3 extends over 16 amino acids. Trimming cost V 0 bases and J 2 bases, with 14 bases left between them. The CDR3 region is CASSLGPGTRNTEAFF. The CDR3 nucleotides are TGTGCCAGCAGCTTGGGGCCTGGGACACGAAACACTGAAGCTTTCTTT.

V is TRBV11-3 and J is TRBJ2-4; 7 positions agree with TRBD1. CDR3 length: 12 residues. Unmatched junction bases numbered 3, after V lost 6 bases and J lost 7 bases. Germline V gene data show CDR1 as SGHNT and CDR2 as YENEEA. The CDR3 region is CASREQGNIQYF. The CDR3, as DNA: TGTGCCAGCAGGGAACAGGGGAACATTCAGTACTTC.

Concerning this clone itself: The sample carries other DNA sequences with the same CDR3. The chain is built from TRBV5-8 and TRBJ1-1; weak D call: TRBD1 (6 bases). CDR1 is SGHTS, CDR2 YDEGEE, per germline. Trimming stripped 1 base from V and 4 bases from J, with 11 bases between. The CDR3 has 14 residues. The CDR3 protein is CASSLRGLGTEAFF. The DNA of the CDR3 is TGTGCCAGCAGCTTGAGGGGGTTGGGCACTGAAGCTTTCTTT.

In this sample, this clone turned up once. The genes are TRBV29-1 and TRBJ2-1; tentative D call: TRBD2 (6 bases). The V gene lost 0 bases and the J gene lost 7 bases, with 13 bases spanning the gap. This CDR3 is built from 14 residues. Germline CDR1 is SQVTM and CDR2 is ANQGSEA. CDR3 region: CSVEDLGTGNEQFF. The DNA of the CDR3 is TGCAGCGTTGAAGATCTGGGGACTGGGAATGAGCAGTTCTTC.

The CDR3 nucleotides read TGTGCCAGCAGCTTAGTTGACGTAGGTTCGGGTGGCTACACCTTC. This encodes CASSLVDVGSGGYTF. V is TRBV7-2 and J is TRBJ1-2; no clear D. This CDR3 spans 15 amino acids. Germline assignment: CDR1 SGHTA and CDR2 FQGNSA. The V gene lost 1 base and the J gene lost 7 bases, with 16 bases spanning the gap.

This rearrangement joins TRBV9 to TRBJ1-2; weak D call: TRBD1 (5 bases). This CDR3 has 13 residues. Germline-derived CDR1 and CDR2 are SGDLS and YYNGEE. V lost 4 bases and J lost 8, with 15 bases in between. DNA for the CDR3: TGTGCCAGCAGCCCCCGGGGGGATGGAGGCTACACCTTC. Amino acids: CASSPRGDGGYTF.

CDR3 DNA: TGTGCCAGCAGCAGGGGGGTCAATCAGCCCCAGCATTTT. Residues: CASSRGVNQPQHF. V usage is TRBV7-2 and J usage is TRBJ1-5; perhaps TRBD1 as D (6 bases). V dropped 5 bases and J dropped 3 bases, with 8 bases sitting between them. Germline CDR1 and CDR2: SGHTA and FQGNSA. CDR3 length: 13 residues.

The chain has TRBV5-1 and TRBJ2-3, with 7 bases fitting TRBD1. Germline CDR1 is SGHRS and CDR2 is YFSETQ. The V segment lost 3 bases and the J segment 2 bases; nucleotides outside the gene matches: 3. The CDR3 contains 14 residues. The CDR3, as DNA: TGCGCCAGCAGCTCCGGACAGGACACAGATACGCAGTATTTT. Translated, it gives CASSSGQDTDTQYF. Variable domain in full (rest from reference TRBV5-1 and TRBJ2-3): KAGVTQTPRYLIKTRGQQVTLSCSPISGHRSVSWYQQTPGQGLQFLFEYFSETQRNKGNFPGRFSGRQFSNSRSEMNVSTLELGDSALYLCASSSGQDTDTQYFGPGTRLTVL.

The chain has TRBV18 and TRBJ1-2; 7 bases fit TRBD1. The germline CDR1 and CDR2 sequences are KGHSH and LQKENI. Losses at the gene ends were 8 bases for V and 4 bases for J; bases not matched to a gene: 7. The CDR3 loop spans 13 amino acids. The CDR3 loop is CASAEGTAYGYTF. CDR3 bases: TGTGCCAGCGCCGAGGGGACAGCCTATGGCTACACCTTC.